This TCR beta chain was retrieved from a study of OX40 agonist ivuxolimab in advanced cancers. Study in general: Patients received the agonistic anti-OX40 (CD134) antibody ivuxolimab. While on treatment, patients had intravenous ivuxolimab at 0.01 to 10 mg/kg every 2 weeks. Three partial responders included one hepatocellular carcinoma patient and two cutaneous melanoma patients. Whole-study results and caveats: The mean number of expanded clones was higher in CD8+ T cells than in CD4+.

CDR1 is SGHTA and CDR2 is FQGNSA in the germline V gene. This CDR3 region has 15 residues. V lost 4 bases to trimming and J lost 3 bases, with 15 bases between them. This clone showed up just once. Its antigen is still unknown. Here immunoSEQ multiplex PCR was the method, and the copy in TCRdb shows in-frame clones only, minus some. The sample shows tens of thousands of clones, approximately 88% of them seen only once. The rearrangement links TRBV7-2 to TRBJ1-1, with no clear D. The receptor was derived from an adult with an advanced solid tumor such as melanoma, head and neck, liver or kidney cancer. The material sequenced was CD4+ or CD8+ T cells sorted from blood, taken in a trial of the OX40 agonist ivuxolimab. The CDR3 DNA reads as TGTGCCAGCAGCTCCGCGACCGGATGGGACACTGAAGCTTTCTTT. The encoded protein is CASSSATGWDTEAFF. The variable domain in full, with the rest retrieved from reference TRBV7-2 and TRBJ1-1, is GAGVSQSPSNKVTEKGKDVELRCDPISGHTALYWYRQSLGQGLEFLIYFQGNSAPDKSGLPSDRFSAERTGGSVSTLTIQRTQQEDSAVYLCASSSATGWDTEAFFGQGTRLTVV.